This T cell receptor (beta chain) was profiled in a study of Graves' ophthalmopathy and Graves' hyperthyroidism. This clonotype came up many times. The antigen is undetermined. Amplification of the TCR beta CDR3 regions used RNA transcripts (as template). An opening RT-PCR round employed HTBI primers and preceded a second-round multiplex PCR. TCRdb used MiXCR to reprocess the multiplex PCR reads, holding one entry per CDR3 protein. The profile shows about 390,000 distinct CDR3 sequences, approximately 17% of them singletons. The CDR3 sequence is 12 residues long. The germline gives CDR1 LNHDA, CDR2 SQIVND (reference sequence). V was clipped by 1 base and J by 18 bases, with 13 bases between them. Whole-study findings and limits: Blood contained most expanded thyroid clonotypes exceeding 0.001 frequency. Distinction of ophthalmopathy from stable hyperthyroidism by a 13-signature model reached 85% to 90% sensitivity and 81.08% specificity.

The receptor's source is an adult woman with stable Graves' hyperthyroidism. The sequenced material came from peripheral blood. The chain joins TRBV19 to TRBJ1-6, with a weak D call TRBD1 (5 bases). CDR3 residues: CASSIGAGPPHF. CDR3 nucleotide sequence: TGTGCCAGTAGTATAGGCGCGGGACCTCCCCACTTT.